The 15 T cell receptor beta chains below come from one sample, sequenced in a study of a mutant IDH1 vaccine in newly diagnosed glioma. Antigens for these TCRs are unknown. Profiling relied on immunoSEQ multiplex PCR, and the TCRdb table lists in-frame clones only, not all of them. The sample includes approximately 60,000 clones, 75% to 90% of them seen just once. As for time point: week 23, last vaccination. Vaccination comprised doses that each held 300 ug of mutant IDH1 20-mer peptide, plus topical imiquimod. Material: PBMCs, obtained from a glioma patient whose treatment included an IDH1 peptide vaccine. The receptors stem from a man aged 35-49 years with glioma.

This chain links TRBV14 with TRBJ1-1; the D is unclear. This CDR3 has 14 amino acids. The V end lost 1 base, the J end lost 4 bases, and 10 bases lay between the germline ends. The germline V gene encodes CDR1 SGHDN and CDR2 FVKESK. The CDR3 here is CASSQVYWSTEAFF. The CDR3 DNA reads as TGTGCCAGCAGCCAAGTCTATTGGAGCACTGAAGCTTTCTTT.

The V gene is TRBV5-1, the J gene TRBJ1-3, with 8 bases matching TRBD1. This CDR3 has 15 amino acids. V shed 3 bases, J shed 0 bases, and the junction held 2 bases outside the gene matches. Germline V lookup: CDR1 SGHRS, CDR2 YFSETQ. CDR3 residues: CASSSGQASGNTIYF. The CDR3 DNA sequence: TGCGCCAGCAGCTCGGGACAGGCCTCTGGAAACACCATATATTTT.

J is TRBJ2-2 and V is TRBV4-2, with D possibly being TRBD1 or TRBD2 (5 bases each). This CDR3 comprises 15 residues. Trimming cost V 2 bases and J 8 bases, with 15 bases left between them. From germline, CDR1 is LGHNA and CDR2 YNFKEQ. The CDR3 coding sequence is TGTGCCAGCAGCCAACCCGGGACGGATGTTGGGGAGCTGTTTTTT. Protein sequence: CASSQPGTDVGELFF.

The chain links TRBV27 to TRBJ2-7; no reliable D call. The CDR3 is 13 amino acids. The V gene lost 3 bases and the J gene lost 2 bases, with 8 bases spanning the gap. Germline V gene sequence: CDR1 MNHEY, CDR2 SMNVEV (reference sequence). In DNA, the CDR3 is TGTGCCAGCAGTTTCCAGGCAGCCTACGAGCAGTACTTC. Its protein product is CASSFQAAYEQYF.

The V call is TRBV7-2, the J call TRBJ1-4; D is perhaps TRBD1 (5 bases). The CDR3 extends over 16 amino acids. Deletions cut 5 bases from V and 4 bases from J, with 17 bases between. The V gene's germline CDR1 is SGHTA and CDR2 FQGNSA. The CDR3 DNA is TGTGCCAGCAGCACAACAGGCGGGGCCATTAATGAAAAACTGTTTTTT. Translation gives CASSTTGGAINEKLFF. The whole variable domain, filled in from reference TRBV7-2 and TRBJ1-4, reads GAGVSQSPSNKVTEKGKDVELRCDPISGHTALYWYRQSLGQGLEFLIYFQGNSAPDKSGLPSDRFSAERTGGSVSTLTIQRTQQEDSAVYLCASSTTGGAINEKLFFGSGTQLSVL.

The V and J genes are TRBV5-6 and TRBJ2-1, with no clear D. The CDR3 spans 13 residues. The V and J ends lost 0 bases and 6 bases respectively, with 7 bases between them. Germline V gene sequence: CDR1 SGHDT, CDR2 YYEEEE. The DNA for the CDR3 is TGTGCCAGCAGCTTGGCTGGGGTCAATGAGCAGTTCTTC. Amino acid sequence: CASSLAGVNEQFF.

The J gene is TRBJ1-2, the V gene TRBV5-1, with 9 nucleotides matching TRBD1. This CDR3 comprises 14 residues. V shed 4 bases and J 3 bases; nucleotides not matched to a gene: 4. Per the germline V gene, CDR1 is SGHRS and CDR2 is YFSETQ. In DNA form, the CDR3 reads TGCGCCAGCAGCCCCGGGACAGGGTACTATGGCTACACCTTC. It encodes CASSPGTGYYGYTF.

To note about this clone: At one end, the junction sequence differs from germline, possibly due to a read error. The chain recombines TRBV2 with TRBJ1-4, with a weak D call TRBD1 (6 bases). Germline CDR1 SNHLY, CDR2 FYNNEI. There are 16 residues in the CDR3. The CDR3 is CASKKRGPATNERLFF. CDR3 sequence (DNA): TGTGCCAGCAAGAAACGGGGGCCAGCAACTAATGAAAGACTGTTTTTT.

The V gene is TRBV5-6, the J gene TRBJ2-7, with 9 positions matching TRBD1. V gave up 3 bases and J gave up 6 bases; unmatched junction bases: 7. There are 14 residues in the CDR3. Per germline, CDR1 SGHDT and CDR2 YYEEEE. This chain's CDR3 is CASSSTSTGGEQYF. CDR3 DNA sequence: TGTGCCAGCAGCTCGACTTCGACAGGGGGCGAGCAGTACTTC.

This chain connects TRBV11-2 to TRBJ1-1, with no clear D. Between the trimmed V and J ends, which lost 1 base and 4 bases, there was a span of 13 bases. Germline-derived CDR1 and CDR2 are SGHAT and FQNNGV. This CDR3 is built from 15 residues. CDR3: CASSLVLGFGTEAFF. The CDR3 DNA reads TGTGCCAGCAGCTTAGTTTTGGGGTTTGGCACTGAAGCTTTCTTT. Full variable domain (remainder filled in from reference TRBV11-2 and TRBJ1-1): EAGVAQSPRYKIIEKRQSVAFWCNPISGHATLYWYQQILGQGPKLLIQFQNNGVVDDSQLPKDRFSAERLKGVDSTLKIQPAKLEDSAVYLCASSLVLGFGTEAFFGQGTRLTVV.

This rearrangement joins TRBV4-3 to TRBJ2-2, with 10 bases fitting TRBD2. The CDR3 covers 20 residues. CDR1 LGHNA and CDR2 YSLEER come from the germline V gene. The ends lost 0 bases at V and 0 bases at J; junction bases unmatched: 10. CDR3 sequence (DNA): TGCGCCAGCAGCCAAGACCCCCACAGACTAGCGGGTTCGAACACCGGGGAGCTGTTTTTT. It codes for CASSQDPHRLAGSNTGELFF.

The chain recombines TRBV4-1 with TRBJ2-5; TRBD1 or TRBD2 may be the D gene (6 bases each). The CDR3 extends over 14 amino acids. Trimming cost V 5 bases and J 5 bases, with 15 bases left between them. Germline V lookup: CDR1 MGHRA, CDR2 YSYEKL. CDR3 DNA sequence: TGCGCCAGCAGCTACACAGGGAGGTGGGAGACCCAGTACTTC. It is translated as CASSYTGRWETQYF.

The CDR3 here is CASSLQGQPQHF. The CDR3 DNA follows: TGTGCCAGCAGTTTACAGGGTCAGCCCCAGCATTTT. The chain is built from TRBV28 and TRBJ1-5; D is perhaps TRBD1 (5 bases). V lost 2 bases, J lost 6 bases, and 5 bases lay in between. CDR3 length: 12 residues. Germline assignment: CDR1 MDHEN and CDR2 SYDVKM.

This clone was seen only a few times. V usage is TRBV19 and J usage is TRBJ2-7; TRBD2 matches 7 bases. The CDR3 runs 15 residues. V was clipped by 3 bases and J by 4 bases; unmatched bases: 9. Germline V gives CDR1 LNHDA, CDR2 SQIVND (reference sequence). The CDR3 DNA follows: TGTGCCAGTAGTATCTCCGGACTAGGTAGATACGAGCAGTACTTC. Its translation is CASSISGLGRYEQYF.

This clone showed up just once. V and J are TRBV18 and TRBJ2-7, with no clear D. Germline CDR1 reads KGHSH; CDR2 reads LQKENI. The V gene lost 0 bases and the J gene lost 1 base, with 10 bases spanning the gap. CDR3 length: 15 amino acids. CDR3 coding DNA: TGTGCCAGCTCACCACCGCCACCGGAGTCCTACGAGCAGTACTTC. This encodes CASSPPPPESYEQYF.